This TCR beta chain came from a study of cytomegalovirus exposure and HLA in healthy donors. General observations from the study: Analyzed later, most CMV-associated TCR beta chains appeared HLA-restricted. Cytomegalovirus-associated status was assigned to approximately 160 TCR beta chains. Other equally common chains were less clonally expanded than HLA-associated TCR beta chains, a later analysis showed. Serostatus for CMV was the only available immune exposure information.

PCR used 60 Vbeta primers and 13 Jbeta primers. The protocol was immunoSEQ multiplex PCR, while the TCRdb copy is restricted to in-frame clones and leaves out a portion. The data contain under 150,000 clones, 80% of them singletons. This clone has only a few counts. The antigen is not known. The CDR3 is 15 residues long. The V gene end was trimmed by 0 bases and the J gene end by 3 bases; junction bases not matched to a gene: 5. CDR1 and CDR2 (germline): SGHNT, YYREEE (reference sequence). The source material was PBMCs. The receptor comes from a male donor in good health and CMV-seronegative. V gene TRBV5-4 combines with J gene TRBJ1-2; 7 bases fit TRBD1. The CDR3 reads CASSLVGGLYYGYTF. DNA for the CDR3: TGTGCCAGCAGCTTGGTAGGGGGCCTTTACTATGGCTACACCTTC.